Shown below are 20 T cell receptor beta chains from a single sample sequenced in a study of T-cell reconstitution after alpha-beta-depleted transplantation in children listed by TCRdb under 2016. Libraries were prepared through PCR. Sequencing took place on an Illumina HiSeq 2500. TCR library preparation used molecular barcoding, with unique molecular identifiers applied to normalize quantification of the TCRbeta repertoire. TCRdb reworked the public reads: Q25 trimming with fastp, MiXCR clone assembly, productive beta chains retained. Identical CDR3 protein sequences are pooled into one entry, listed with their most common genes and DNA. This sample is represented by 450,000 to 550,000 distinct CDR3 sequences; about an eighth of them were singletons. The leading ten clones occupy 12% to 15% of the sample. According to the study, the label for this sample's treatment or condition signals: allogeneic hematopoietic cell transplantation with graft depleted of TCRalphabeta T cells and CD19 B cells.

The source was PBMCs, mostly from graft donor cells, collected 180 days after TCRalphabeta/CD19-depleted stem cell transplant. The receptors were gathered from a female patient aged 2 to 10 who had a stem cell transplant for aplastic anemia, so the T cells may come from the graft donor.

This clonotype was found a few times. V is TRBV28 and J is TRBJ1-4, with D possibly TRBD1 on 6 matching bases. V gave up 7 bases and J gave up 3 bases, with 9 bases separating them. CDR3 length equals 13 residues. Germline V gives CDR1 MDHEN, CDR2 SYDVKM. As DNA, the CDR3 is TGTGCCAGCACGGGGGCGGCTAATGAAAAACTGTTTTTT. It codes for CASTGAANEKLFF.

This clonotype was detected ten times or more. The chain uses TRBV29-1 and TRBJ1-1; D uncertain. There are 9 residues in the CDR3. CDR1 and CDR2 (germline): SQVTM, ANQGSEA. V lost 5 bases and J lost 11, with 9 bases in between. The CDR3: CSVSPTAFF. The CDR3 DNA reads as TGCAGCGTTTCTCCAACGGCTTTCTTT.

The V call is TRBV4-1, the J call TRBJ2-4; possible D gene TRBD2, 5 bases. Trimming removed 0 bases at V and 8 bases at J, with 11 bases between. Germline V lookup: CDR1 MGHRA, CDR2 YSYEKL. The CDR3 is 14 residues long. CDR3 loop: CASSQDFGEHIQYF. The CDR3 DNA sequence: TGCGCCAGCAGCCAAGATTTCGGGGAGCACATTCAGTACTTC.

The V call is TRBV6-5, the J call TRBJ2-2; no firm D call. Trimming took 3 bases from V and 4 from J, leaving 12 bases between them. The germline gives CDR1 MNHEY, CDR2 SVGAGI. The CDR3 extends over 15 amino acids. The CDR3 region is CASSYLPRLTGELFF. The CDR3 region has the DNA TGTGCCAGCAGTTATCTGCCTAGGCTCACCGGGGAGCTGTTTTTT.

The rearrangement joins TRBV12-3 or TRBV12-4 to TRBJ2-7, with 13 positions matching TRBD2. V lost 5 bases to trimming and J lost 3 bases; unmatched junction nucleotides: 4. The CDR3 length is 15 residues. The CDR3 DNA is TGTGCCAGCAGTATAGGACTAGCGGGAGTCTACGAGCAGTACGTC. Amino acids: CASSIGLAGVYEQYV.

In its sample, this clonotype was seen many times. The J gene is TRBJ1-4, the V gene TRBV29-1, with 7 nucleotides matching TRBD1. V was clipped by 4 bases and J by 6 bases; unmatched bases: 2. The germline V gene has CDR1 SQVTM and CDR2 ANQGSEA. CDR3 size: 12 residues. CDR3 bases: TGCAGCGTTGGGGGACAGTATGAAAAACTGTTTTTT. Translating it yields CSVGGQYEKLFF.

This rearrangement joins TRBV9 to TRBJ2-1; D possibly corresponds to TRBD2 (5 bases). The CDR3 covers 15 residues. The V end was cut by 0 bases, the J end by 0 bases, with 7 bases between. Per the germline V gene, CDR1 is SGDLS and CDR2 is YYNGEE. In DNA, the CDR3 is TGTGCCAGCAGCGTAGCAGCGGTCTCCTACAATGAGCAGTTCTTC. As protein: CASSVAAVSYNEQFF.

This clonotype has more than one count but fewer than ten. The V call is TRBV28, the J call TRBJ2-5; 7 nucleotides line up with TRBD2. Losses at the gene ends were 3 bases for V and 4 bases for J; bases not matched to a gene: 8. The CDR3 runs 15 residues. Germline assignment: CDR1 MDHEN and CDR2 SYDVKM. CDR3 sequence: CASSFGTGRRETQYF. DNA of the CDR3: TGTGCCAGCAGTTTCGGTACCGGGAGGAGAGAGACCCAGTACTTC.

This clonotype was seen more than once but under ten times. This chain joins TRBV11-3 and TRBJ2-1, with D unclear. Trimming pared 2 bases from V and 4 bases from J, leaving 12 bases between. Germline V gene sequence: CDR1 SGHNT, CDR2 YENEEA. This CDR3 contains 15 residues. The CDR3 is CASSLSQRPYNEQFF. The CDR3 region has the DNA TGTGCCAGCAGCTTATCCCAGAGGCCTTACAATGAGCAGTTCTTC.

V usage is TRBV7-2 and J usage is TRBJ2-7, with 12 nucleotides matching TRBD2. The CDR3 length is 16 residues. Germline assignment: CDR1 SGHTA and CDR2 FQGNSA. The ends lost 2 bases at V and 2 bases at J; junction bases unmatched: 4. CDR3 in DNA: TGTGCCAGCAGCTTACTAGCGGGAGGGCCGACCTACGAGCAGTACGTC. Its translation is CASSLLAGGPTYEQYV.

This chain connects TRBV4-3 to TRBJ1-5; D gene unclear. This CDR3 has 15 residues. V lost 3 bases and J lost 0, with 9 bases in between. From germline, CDR1 is LGHNA and CDR2 YSLEER. The CDR3 loop is CASSQRWYSNQPQHF. CDR3 nucleotides: TGCGCCAGCAGCCAGAGATGGTATAGCAATCAGCCCCAGCATTTT.

This clonotype was recorded a few times. The rearrangement uses TRBV29-1 and TRBJ2-2, with a weak D call TRBD1 (5 bases). The germline V and J ends were trimmed by 3 bases and 4 bases, with 9 bases remaining between them. The CDR3 length is 13 residues. The germline V gene encodes CDR1 SQVTM and CDR2 ANQGSEA. CDR3 in DNA: TGCAGCGTTGATGTCCAGGGCACCGGGGAGCTGTTTTTT. It specifies CSVDVQGTGELFF.

This chain connects TRBV6-5 to TRBJ1-2; D uncertain. This CDR3 comprises 14 residues. Trimming pared 0 bases from V and 8 bases from J, leaving 13 bases between. Per germline, CDR1 MNHEY and CDR2 SVGAGI. CDR3 DNA sequence: TGTGCCAGCAGTTACTCGGCGCAAGCTAGAGGCTACACCTTC. This encodes CASSYSAQARGYTF.

The gene calls are TRBV6-2 or TRBV6-3 and TRBJ2-7; tentative D call: TRBD2 (5 bases). Germline assignment: CDR1 MNHEY and CDR2 SVGEGT. V gave up 2 bases and J gave up 6 bases, with 14 bases separating them. There are 14 residues in the CDR3. The CDR3 region is CASSYELGLGEQYF. CDR3 sequence (DNA): TGTGCCAGCAGTTACGAACTAGGTCTTGGCGAGCAGTACTTC.

In its sample, this clonotype was seen once. The chain carries TRBV6-5 and TRBJ2-5; 13 bases are a match to TRBD2. V trimming: 4 bases; J trimming: 5 bases; junction bases outside the gene matches: 10. This CDR3 is built from 17 residues. Looked up from germline, CDR1 is MNHEY and CDR2 is SVGAGI. This chain's CDR3 is CASSSLGLAGVRETQYF. The CDR3 region has the DNA TGTGCCAGCAGTTCGCTTGGACTAGCGGGAGTACGGGAGACCCAGTACTTC.

This clonotype was picked up a small number of times. V gene TRBV13 combines with J gene TRBJ2-7, with 8 positions matching TRBD2. The CDR3 totals 13 residues. Germline V CDR1 and CDR2: PRHDT, FYEKMQ (reference sequence). The junction had 5 bases not matched to a gene; V was cut back by 5 bases and J by 5 bases. This chain's CDR3 is CASSPGLVHEQYF. The DNA of the CDR3 is TGTGCCAGCAGCCCGGGACTAGTTCACGAGCAGTACTTC.

The sample holds a few counts of this clonotype. This chain joins TRBV6-2 or TRBV6-3 and TRBJ2-3; TRBD2 might be the D (6 bases). The V end was cut by 10 bases, the J end by 9 bases, with 17 bases between. The CDR3 consists of 12 residues. Germline lookup yields CDR1 MNHEY and CDR2 SVGEGT. Written as DNA, the CDR3 is TGTGCCACGCGGGACGCCCCCTTCACGCAGTATTTT. It specifies CATRDAPFTQYF.

This CDR3 reads CASSLNGTGSTDTQYF. CDR3 DNA sequence: TGTGCCAGCAGCCTGAATGGGACAGGGAGCACAGATACGCAGTATTTT. The chain is built from TRBV5-6 and TRBJ2-3; 9 bases are shared with TRBD1. CDR3 length: 16 amino acids. Per germline, CDR1 SGHDT and CDR2 YYEEEE. Unmatched junction bases numbered 6, after V lost 4 bases and J lost 0 bases.

The chain links TRBV7-2 to TRBJ2-7; 8 bases agree with TRBD2. CDR1 is SGHTA and CDR2 is FQGNSA in the germline V gene. Unmatched junction bases numbered 21, after V lost 0 bases and J lost 2 bases. The CDR3 has 21 residues. Here the CDR3 reads CASSLAQRGGRVRWRPYEQYF. The CDR3 DNA is TGTGCCAGCAGCTTAGCACAGCGCGGGGGGCGGGTGCGCTGGCGTCCCTACGAGCAGTACTTC.

The V call is TRBV10-3, the J call TRBJ2-4, with TRBD1 matching over 10 bases. The CDR3 has 13 amino acids. J gave up 9 bases and V 6 bases, and 5 bases lay outside the gene matches. The germline gives CDR1 ENHRY, CDR2 SYGVKD. The CDR3 DNA sequence: TGTGCCATCAGCGGACAGGGGGAGGGCATTCAGTACTTC. Its protein product is CAISGQGEGIQYF.